This TCR beta chain is drawn from a study of glioma-infiltrating T cells after dendritic cell vaccination. The CDR3 sequence is 19 residues long. Germline CDR1 SGHAT, CDR2 FQNNGV. V lost 5 bases and J lost 10; bases outside the gene matches: 24. Sequencing was performed with immunoSEQ multiplex PCR; in TCRdb, only in-frame clones are kept and a portion is missing. The sample holds 50,000 to 80,000 clones, around 86% seen once. The J gene is TRBJ2-3, the V gene TRBV11-2; 10 bases are shared with TRBD2. The sample here was blood, taken before dendritic cell vaccination. This receptor was identified in a human donor with glioblastoma. CDR3: CASSPIGSSGGRGLVAQYF. CDR3 bases: TGTGCCAGCAGCCCTATCGGTTCTAGCGGGGGCCGGGGGCTGGTGGCGCAGTATTTT.